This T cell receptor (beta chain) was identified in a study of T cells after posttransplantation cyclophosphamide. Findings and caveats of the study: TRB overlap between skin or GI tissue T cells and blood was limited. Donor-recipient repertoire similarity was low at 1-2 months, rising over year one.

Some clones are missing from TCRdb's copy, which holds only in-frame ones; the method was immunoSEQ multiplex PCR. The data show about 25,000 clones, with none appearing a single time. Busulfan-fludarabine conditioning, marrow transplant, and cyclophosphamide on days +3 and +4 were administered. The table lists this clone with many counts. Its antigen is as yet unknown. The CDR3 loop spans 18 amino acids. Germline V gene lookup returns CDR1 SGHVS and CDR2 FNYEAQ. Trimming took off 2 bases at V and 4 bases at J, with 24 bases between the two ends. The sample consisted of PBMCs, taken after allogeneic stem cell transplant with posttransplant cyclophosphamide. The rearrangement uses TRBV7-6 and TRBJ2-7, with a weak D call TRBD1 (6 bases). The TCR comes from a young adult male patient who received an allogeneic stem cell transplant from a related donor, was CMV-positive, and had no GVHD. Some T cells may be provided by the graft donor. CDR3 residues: CASSLRAPTGSSLYEQYF. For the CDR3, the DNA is TGTGCCAGCAGCTTAAGGGCTCCCACAGGGTCGTCGCTTTACGAGCAGTACTTC.